This TCR beta chain was recorded in a study of T-cell reconstitution after alpha-beta-depleted transplantation in children listed by TCRdb under 2016. A note on the overall study: Using TCR repertoire profiling, the study followed T-cell immune reconstitution in a quantitative way in children after TCRalphabeta/CD19-depleted allogeneic hematopoietic cell transplantation.

This clonotype was observed a handful of times. There is no known antigen for this receptor. No much larger clone exists at a distance of one base, and base qualities are not known. V and J are trimmed by 4 bases and 5 bases, and the gene matches miss 9 bases of the junction. The CDR3 spans 15 residues, from the cysteine through the phenylalanine. Here the CDR3 DNA is all that survives: 45 bases in frame from base 1. Library generation was performed with PCR. TCRdb records Illumina HiSeq 2500 as the sequencer. TCR libraries were prepared with molecular barcoding, using unique molecular identifiers to normalize TCRbeta repertoire quantification. TCRdb reanalyzed the raw reads on its own, using fastp at Q25 for trimming and MiXCR for clone calling, and kept in-frame beta chains. Rows with a matching CDR3 protein are joined into one entry that keeps the most common DNA and genes. Recorded for this sample are some 490,000 distinct CDR3 sequences; approximately 12% of them occurred a single time. Jointly, the top ten make up roughly 5.4% of the sample.

The receptor chain draws on TRBV12-3 or TRBV12-4 and TRBJ2-5; a stretch of 8 junction bases matches TRBD1. Sequencing used PBMCs from the stem cell graft donor, obtained from the stem cell graft. The TCR originated in a human donor who donated a stem cell graft to a child with combined immunodeficiency. The nucleotide sequence reads as follows: TGTGCCAGCAGTTCACAGGGGGGAATCACCGAGACCCAGTACTTC. It specifies CASSSQGGITETQYF.